Listed below are T cell receptor beta chains from one sample, sequenced in a study of blood T cell repertoires in COVID-19. The protocol was immunoSEQ multiplex PCR, while the TCRdb copy is restricted to in-frame clones and leaves out a portion. The sample carries under 400,000 clones, about 87% recorded once. The sample consisted of PBMCs or T cells enriched from blood (not recorded which). The receptors were gathered from a man aged 35 to 55 in a cohort exposed to, infected with or recovered from COVID-19 (not recorded which). The CDR3 runs from the conserved cysteine through the conserved F or W.

TRBV19	TRBJ1-2	CASTIPGSHYGYTF
TRBV10-3	TRBJ1-1	CAIAGGLNTEAFF
TRBV19	TRBJ1-2	CATAPGTAYGYTF
TRBV5-1	TRBJ2-1	CASSSTPGQGHNEQFF
TRBV30	TRBJ2-1	CAWFVSGGRGQFF
TRBV9	TRBJ2-1	CASSSRTSGRGYNEQFF
TRBV9	TRBJ1-2	CASSVQTSYGYTF
TRBV10-3	TRBJ1-6	CAIRQGLNSPLHF
TRBV7-9	TRBJ1-1	CASSLFPDRGDTEAFF
TRBV7-8	TRBJ1-2	CASSSLQGAGGYTF
TRBV27	TRBJ2-4	CASSSGQLAKNIQYF
TRBV5-1	TRBJ2-1	CASSLPSRYEQFF
TRBV24-1	TRBJ2-4	CATSDSGLAGVAKNIQYF
TRBV28	TRBJ1-5	CASSLRSGIVQPQHF
TRBV9	TRBJ2-5	CASSLGTSDQETQYF
TRBV7-2	TRBJ2-6	CASSLGLAGYRANVLTF
TRBV30	TRBJ2-1	CAWSVQWNEQFF
TRBV4-1	TRBJ1-4	CASSPSDRGMTNEKLFF
TRBV7-3	TRBJ1-6	CASSTGNSPLHF
TRBV3-1/TRBV3-2	TRBJ1-1	CASSLGRINTEAFF
TRBV27	TRBJ2-2	CASRTGNTGELFF
TRBV6-5	TRBJ2-2	CATRTTGYTGELFF
TRBV6-2/TRBV6-3	TRBJ1-5	CASSRRLPRSNQPQHF
TRBV5-1	TRBJ2-3	CASSLVGSGDTDTQYF
TRBV4-1	TRBJ2-2	CASSQGQGQRGELFF
TRBV5-1	TRBJ2-1	CASSLSLVNNEQFF
TRBV9	TRBJ2-1	CASSPGGTSVSNEQFF
TRBV7-8	TRBJ1-2	CASSLGQDFLYGYTF
TRBV6-5	TRBJ1-2	CAGRQGLGYGYTF
TRBV29-1	TRBJ1-3	CSVTGSINTIYF
TRBV9	TRBJ2-1	CASSVLAVDNEQFF
TRBV7-2	TRBJ2-1	CASSLTSGSTNEQFF
TRBV28	TRBJ2-5	CATTRGQGSFQETQYF
TRBV3-1/TRBV3-2	TRBJ1-5	CASSQRGLGNQPQHF
TRBV28	TRBJ2-1	CASKVGTGAYNEQFF
TRBV5-1	TRBJ2-5	CASRSYERSETQYF
TRBV11-2	TRBJ2-3	CASSLAFGTDTQYF
TRBV7-8	TRBJ2-1	CASSSGTGRGNEQFF
TRBV28	TRBJ2-4	CASRQGTNIQYF
TRBV28	TRBJ1-6	CASSLRGVGGGGNSPLHF
TRBV28	TRBJ2-7	CASLDRGSYEQYF
TRBV10-3	TRBJ2-1	CAISEPISGTSGYNEQFF
TRBV30	TRBJ2-7	CAWSLFYEQYF
TRBV11-2	TRBJ2-7	CASSLALGAGAANEQYF
TRBV28	TRBJ1-2	CASSTQGDGYTF
TRBV7-9	TRBJ2-1	CASSRDSPSYNEQFF
TRBV14	TRBJ2-5	CASSHLGHAGETQYF
TRBV3-1/TRBV3-2	TRBJ2-7	CASSQGGAYEQYF
TRBV3-1/TRBV3-2	TRBJ1-2	CASSHGSPNYGYTF
TRBV5-1	TRBJ1-2	CASSPVRGDNYGYTF
TRBV3-1/TRBV3-2	TRBJ1-2	CASSPTFTGLLYGYTF
TRBV20-1	TRBJ2-1	CSAKGDEQFF
TRBV18	TRBJ2-7	CASARDRAYEQYF
TRBV7-8	TRBJ2-7	CASSPGTSGTLREQYF
TRBV6-5	TRBJ2-5	CASSWTGGETQYF
TRBV6-1	TRBJ1-5	CASSESGTGNLPQHF
TRBV7-4	TRBJ1-1	CARRKGAFGGLLTEAFF